This TCR beta chain was recovered during a study of cytomegalovirus exposure and HLA in healthy donors. Whole-study results and caveats: Later analysis identified 16,951 TCR beta sequences associated with HLA alleles, using a false discovery rate threshold of 0.05.

As for this clone: Its antigen is still unknown.

Trimming pared 4 bases from V and 7 bases from J, leaving 19 bases between. Germline V gene lookup returns CDR1 LGHNT and CDR2 FRNRAP. This CDR3 is built from 15 residues. Each donor was nominally healthy when sampled (though unrecorded immune exposures were likely). With 60 Vbeta and 13 Jbeta primers, the PCR was carried out. Clones were read by immunoSEQ multiplex PCR, and TCRdb kept only the in-frame ones, dropping some. The repertoire holds some 150,000 clones, with around 90% as singletons. This clonotype was sampled from a woman in her twenties or thirties in good health and CMV-seronegative. The V and J genes are TRBV12-5 and TRBJ1-1; the D gene is possibly TRBD1 (6 bases). The sequencing sample was made of PBMCs. CDR3 coding DNA: TGTGCTAGTGGTTCTTACCGGACAGCCCCTAGTGAAGCTTTCTTT. Its protein is CASGSYRTAPSEAFF.